Sequencing of this TCR beta chain was carried out in a study of blood T cell repertoires in COVID-19 (dated by TCRdb to 2020 to 2021). For the wider study: The collaborator samples originated in the United States, Italy and Spain and spanned the acute and convalescent phases of COVID-19. The repertoires were made available in a free public database intended to serve as a resource for research on the immune response to SARS-CoV-2. HLA class I and class II types, where available, came from metadata supplied by the sample provider rather than from assay-based typing. The sample metadata nearly always contained a de-identified subject ID, COVID-19 status, age in years and sex. Subjects who had been exposed to COVID-19, were actively infected with it, or had recovered from it provided the deeply sampled blood TCRbeta repertoires that made up the dataset. The samples were drawn from two sources: the first 160 participants of the ongoing ImmuneRACE study, and over 1,000 subjects contributed by 6 global collaborators. The material from the prospective study consisted of cDNA or gDNA derived from T cells, B-cell-depleted T cells, or PBMCs. The study at large found these results: How much clinical and demographic metadata was included differed by source and by participant, and the metadata was provided uncurated.

CDR1 and CDR2, looked up from the germline V gene (reference sequence), are DFQATT and SNEGSKA. V is trimmed back by 3 bases and J by 5 bases, and the junction contains 6 bases that no gene match accounts for. From cysteine to phenylalanine, the CDR3 is 14 amino acids long. Left in the record is the CDR3 DNA by itself, 42 bases read in frame from the first base. Comments on this clone: There is no known antigen for this receptor. No much larger clone is present one base from it, and per-base qualities are unavailable.

The immunoSEQ Assay, a bias-controlled multiplex PCR, was used to amplify TCRbeta CDR3 regions from genomic DNA. On the study's bioinformatics: The number of nucleated cells in each sample was estimated by amplification of reference gene primers within the assay. Sequence reads were collapsed and filtered to measure the absolute abundance of every unique TCRbeta CDR3 rearrangement. For each sample, productive Simpson clonality was calculated by taking the square root of Simpson's diversity index across productive rearrangements. The table was pulled from immuneACCESS by TCRdb, which kept in-frame rearrangements only. Such tables lose some clones; where checked, under half of the loss comes from unresolved V genes, and the rest has no known cause. V and J calls and clone size are as listed in that table; D and trimming were resolved from the DNA. The sample table shows over 200,000 clones, and around 84% are seen once. The ten most abundant clones make up less than 20% of the sample.

In the prospective study, participants were about 18 to 95 years old, resided in fewer than 25 geographic areas of the United States, and were enrolled through a virtual design. To assign participants to cohorts, the prospective study relied on clinical history that participants themselves reported in a screening survey and a study questionnaire. ImmuneRACE Cohort 3 recovered participants were defined by two consecutive negative NP/OP PCR tests, healthcare professional clearance, or symptom resolution. In the prospective study, whole blood, serum and a nasopharyngeal or oropharyngeal swab were collected from each participant by mobile phlebotomists. Additional blood draws and questionnaires over an approximately two-month period could optionally be provided by prospective study participants. Prospective study blood samples were shipped either frozen or at room temperature before DNA extraction.

Recombination joined TRBV20-1 with TRBJ2-1; 8 bases in the junction line up with TRBD2. The clonotype comes from a man younger than 35 who had recovered from COVID-19. Sequences were obtained from PBMCs or T cells enriched from blood (not recorded which). CDR3 region: CSASPGTRNNEQFF. The nucleotide sequence reads TGCAGTGCTAGTCCTGGGACTAGGAACAATGAGCAGTTCTTC.